This T cell receptor (beta chain) was sequenced during a study of blood T cell repertoires in COVID-19. The wider study: From T cells, B-cell-depleted T cells, or PBMCs came the material, which was cDNA or gDNA.

Original handling: How many nucleated cells were present was estimated from reference gene primer amplification. Here immunoSEQ multiplex PCR was the method, and the copy in TCRdb shows in-frame clones only, minus some. V and J calls and clone size are copied from that table; D and trimming were computed from the DNA. The sample has 150,000 to 200,000 clones; approximately 83% are singletons. Germline CDR1 is KGHSH and CDR2 is LQKENI. There are 14 residues in the CDR3. With 0 bases clipped from V and 9 bases from J, the junction kept 8 bases outside the gene matches. V usage is TRBV18 and J usage is TRBJ2-7, with 7 nucleotides matching TRBD1. This clonotype was sampled from a human donor with active or convalescent COVID-19. The donor label of this sample is uncertain. Sequenced input: peripheral blood. The CDR3 protein is CASSPPSSRGLQYF. The DNA of the CDR3 is TGTGCCAGCTCACCACCCTCCTCGAGGGGGCTGCAGTACTTC.